Shown below are 11 T cell receptor beta chains from a single sample sequenced in a study of blood T cell repertoires in COVID-19. The method was immunoSEQ multiplex PCR; TCRdb's version includes in-frame clones alone and lacks a portion of them. Of approximately 280,000 clones in the sample, around 90% were seen once. The specimen sequenced was peripheral blood. All receptors derive from a man aged 50-59 years with acute or convalescent COVID-19.

A single count supports this clone. This chain connects TRBV11-3 to TRBJ2-7; 7 bases match TRBD1. The CDR3 length is 15 residues. J lost 1 base, V lost 2 bases, and 5 bases had no gene match. Per germline, CDR1 SGHNT and CDR2 YENEEA. The chain's CDR3 is CASSLRTGDSYEQYF. In DNA form, the CDR3 reads TGTGCCAGCAGCTTACGGACAGGAGATTCCTACGAGCAGTACTTC.

V is TRBV10-2 and J is TRBJ2-5; D may be TRBD1 (6 bases). Germline assignment: CDR1 WSHSY and CDR2 SAAADI. CDR3 size: 15 residues. Trimming took 2 bases from V and 5 from J, leaving 15 bases between them. This CDR3 reads CASSERAGAPETQYF. CDR3 in DNA: TGCGCCAGCAGTGAGAGGGCAGGGGCCCCCGAGACCCAGTACTTC.

The V call is TRBV30, the J call TRBJ1-2, with D maybe TRBD1 (5 bases). V was cut by 1 base and J by 5 bases, with 20 bases left in between. This CDR3 is built from 16 residues. Germline loops: CDR1 GTSNPN, CDR2 SVGIG (reference sequence). CDR3 in amino acids: CAWSAPRDGGRYGYTF. CDR3 sequence (DNA): TGTGCCTGGAGTGCCCCCAGGGACGGGGGGAGATATGGCTACACCTTC. Supplemented by reference TRBV30 and TRBJ1-2, the full variable domain reads SQTIHQWPATLVQPVGSPLSLECTVEGTSNPNLYWYRQAAGRGLQLLFYSVGIGQISSEVPQNLSASRPQDRQFILSSKKLLLSDSGFYLCAWSAPRDGGRYGYTFGSGTRLTVV.

The chain combines TRBV9 with TRBJ2-1; tentative D call: TRBD1 (6 bases). This CDR3 has 14 residues. In germline, CDR1 is SGDLS, CDR2 YYNGEE. Trimming cost V 4 bases and J 7 bases, with 15 bases left between them. The CDR3 DNA sequence: TGTGCCAGCAGCCCAGAGGGGGTCAGGAATGAGCAGTTCTTC. This codes for CASSPEGVRNEQFF.

CDR3 residues: CASSLEGRAGEQYF. In DNA, the CDR3 is TGCGCCAGCAGCTTGGAGGGGAGGGCGGGTGAGCAGTACTTC. The chain joins TRBV5-1 to TRBJ2-7; 7 nucleotides match TRBD2. Germline V lookup: CDR1 SGHRS, CDR2 YFSETQ. V gave up 0 bases and J gave up 7 bases; unmatched junction bases: 7. CDR3 length: 14 amino acids.

The chain couples TRBV4-2 to TRBJ2-7; TRBD1 agrees at 9 bases. The CDR3 totals 17 residues. CDR1 is LGHNA, CDR2 YNFKEQ, per germline. J lost 4 bases, V lost 2 bases, and 12 bases had no gene match. CDR3 DNA: TGTGCCAGCAGCCAACAACCGGACAGGGGACCACCTTACGAGCAGTACTTC. Its protein is CASSQQPDRGPPYEQYF.

The rearrangement links TRBV5-1 to TRBJ1-2; the D gene is possibly TRBD1 (5 bases). The CDR3 extends over 14 amino acids. The V and J ends lost 1 base and 5 bases respectively, with 12 bases between them. CDR1 and CDR2 (germline): SGHRS, YFSETQ. This CDR3 is CASSLRPDIYGYTF. CDR3 in DNA: TGCGCCAGCAGCTTGAGGCCGGACATATATGGCTACACCTTC. The variable domain in full, with the rest retrieved from reference TRBV5-1 and TRBJ1-2, is KAGVTQTPRYLIKTRGQQVTLSCSPISGHRSVSWYQQTPGQGLQFLFEYFSETQRNKGNFPGRFSGRQFSNSRSEMNVSTLELGDSALYLCASSLRPDIYGYTFGSGTRLTVV.

The rearrangement joins TRBV5-1 to TRBJ2-3; the match to TRBD2 covers 11 bases. This CDR3 contains 17 residues. V was pared by 0 bases and J by 0 bases, with 3 bases of the junction left unmatched. Germline V gene sequence: CDR1 SGHRS, CDR2 YFSETQ. CDR3 sequence: CASSLGSGGGSTDTQYF. The CDR3, as DNA: TGCGCCAGCAGCTTGGGTAGCGGGGGGGGGAGCACAGATACGCAGTATTTT. The whole variable domain, filled in from reference TRBV5-1 and TRBJ2-3, reads KAGVTQTPRYLIKTRGQQVTLSCSPISGHRSVSWYQQTPGQGLQFLFEYFSETQRNKGNFPGRFSGRQFSNSRSEMNVSTLELGDSALYLCASSLGSGGGSTDTQYFGPGTRLTVL.

The chain employs TRBV5-1 and TRBJ2-1, with 8 bases aligning to TRBD1. The V gene's germline CDR1 is SGHRS and CDR2 YFSETQ. The CDR3 has 16 residues. The V and J ends lost 4 bases and 7 bases, in that order; junction bases with no gene match: 13. CDR3 sequence (DNA): TGCGCCAGCAGCCGCCCGCCGACAGGGGTGTCGAATGAGCAGTTCTTC. Encoded protein: CASSRPPTGVSNEQFF.

V is TRBV9 and J is TRBJ2-1; 7 bases fit TRBD2. The V gene's germline CDR1 is SGDLS and CDR2 YYNGEE. The J segment lost 9 bases and the V segment lost 0 bases, leaving 6 bases of the junction unmatched. This CDR3 is 14 amino acids long. DNA of the CDR3: TGTGCCAGCAGCGTAGACCCGGGGGGTGGTGAGCAGTTCTTC. Its translation is CASSVDPGGGEQFF. The full variable domain, with the rest looked up from reference TRBV9 and TRBJ2-1, is DSGVTQTPKHLITATGQRVTLRCSPRSGDLSVYWYQQSLDQGLQFLIQYYNGEERAKGNILERFSAQQFPDLHSELNLSSLELGDSALYFCASSVDPGGGEQFFGPGTRLTVL.

A note on this clone: The junction and the germline gene differ at one end; a read error may be behind it. The chain has TRBV27 and TRBJ1-4, with TRBD1 as a possible D gene (6 bases). From germline, CDR1 is MNHEY and CDR2 SMNVEV (reference sequence). CDR3 length equals 13 residues. The CDR3 sequence: CASGRDTTEKLFF. CDR3 in DNA: TGTGCCAGCGGACGGGACACTACTGAAAAACTGTTTTTT.